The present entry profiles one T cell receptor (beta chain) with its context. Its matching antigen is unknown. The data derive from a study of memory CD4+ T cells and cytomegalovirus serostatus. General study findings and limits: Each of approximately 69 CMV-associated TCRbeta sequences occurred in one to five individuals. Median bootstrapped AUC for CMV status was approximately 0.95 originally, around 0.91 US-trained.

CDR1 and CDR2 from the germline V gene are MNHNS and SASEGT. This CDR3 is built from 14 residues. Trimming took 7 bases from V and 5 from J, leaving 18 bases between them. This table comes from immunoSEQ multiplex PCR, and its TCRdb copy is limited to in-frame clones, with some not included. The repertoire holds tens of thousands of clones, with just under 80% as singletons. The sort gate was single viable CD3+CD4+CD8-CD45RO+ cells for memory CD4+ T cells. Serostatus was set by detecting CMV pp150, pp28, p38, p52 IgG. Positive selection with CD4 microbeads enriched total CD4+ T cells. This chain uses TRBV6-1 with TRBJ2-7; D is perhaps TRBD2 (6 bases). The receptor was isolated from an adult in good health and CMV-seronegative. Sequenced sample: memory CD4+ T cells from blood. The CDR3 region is CASKVEGMANEQYF. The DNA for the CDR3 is TGTGCCAGCAAGGTGGAGGGGATGGCCAACGAGCAGTACTTC.